This TCR beta chain was retrieved from a study of blood T cell repertoires in COVID-19. The CDR3 runs to 15 residues. Germline V gene lookup returns CDR1 SGDLS and CDR2 YYNGEE. V shed 4 bases, J shed 3 bases, and the junction held 9 bases outside the gene matches. Per the study methods: Amplification of reference gene primers was used by the study to estimate nucleated cell counts. The table came from immunoSEQ multiplex PCR; TCRdb's copy has only in-frame clones and leaves some out. V and J calls and clone size come straight from that table; D and trimming were deduced from the DNA. The sample holds some 390,000 clones, roughly 90% seen once.

The sample taken for sequencing was peripheral blood. The chain links TRBV9 to TRBJ1-2; 7 bases fit TRBD1. This TCR was sampled from a woman between 40 and 50 years old with COVID-19, enrolled during active disease. CDR3 sequence: CASSPRQGLDYGYTF. For the CDR3, the DNA is TGTGCCAGCAGCCCCCGACAGGGTCTGGACTATGGCTACACCTTC.